This T cell receptor (beta chain) originates from a study of T cell repertoires in cytomegalovirus infection. Looking at the study overall: Public TCR beta signatures were indicative of both CMV infection and a matching HLA type. Study-wide findings and caveats: People with CMV and the relevant HLA were identified by cumulative public TCR beta family frequency. Predominance within the ex vivo response was attributable to HLA-C-restricted CMV-specific TCR beta clonotypes.

TCRdb re-analysed the reads in MiXCR, keeping a single row per CDR3 protein. The sample has about 530,000 distinct CDR3 sequences, 26% seen once. The V and J ends lost 3 bases and 2 bases respectively, with 11 bases between them. The germline gives CDR1 SEHNR, CDR2 FQNEAQ (reference sequence). The CDR3 length is 15 residues. About this clonotype: As yet, its antigen is unknown.

Specimen: PBMCs. The chain has TRBV7-9 and TRBJ2-1; weak D call: TRBD1 (6 bases). The sequence was collected from a human donor in good health (CMV status not recorded). Some clones in this sample may be carry-over from other donors' samples. This CDR3 is CASSLRGSPYNEQFF. CDR3 nucleotides: TGTGCCAGCAGCTTGAGGGGGAGCCCCTACAATGAGCAGTTCTTC.